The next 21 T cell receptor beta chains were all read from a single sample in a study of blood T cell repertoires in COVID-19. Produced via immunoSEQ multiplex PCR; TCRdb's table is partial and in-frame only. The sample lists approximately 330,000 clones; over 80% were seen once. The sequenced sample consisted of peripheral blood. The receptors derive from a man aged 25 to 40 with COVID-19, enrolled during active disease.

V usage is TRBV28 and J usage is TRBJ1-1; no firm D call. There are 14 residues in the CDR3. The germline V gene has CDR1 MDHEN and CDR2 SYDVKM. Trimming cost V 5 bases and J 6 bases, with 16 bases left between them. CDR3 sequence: CASSPLPRGSEAFF. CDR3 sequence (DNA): TGTGCCAGCAGTCCCCTCCCTCGAGGTTCTGAAGCTTTCTTT.

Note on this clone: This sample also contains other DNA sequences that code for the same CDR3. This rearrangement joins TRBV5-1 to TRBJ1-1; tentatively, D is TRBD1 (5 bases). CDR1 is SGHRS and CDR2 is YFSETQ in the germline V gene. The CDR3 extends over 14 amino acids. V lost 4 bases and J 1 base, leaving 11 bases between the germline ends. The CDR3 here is CASSLQTGNTEAFF. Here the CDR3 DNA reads TGCGCCAGCAGCCTACAAACAGGGAACACTGAAGCTTTCTTT.

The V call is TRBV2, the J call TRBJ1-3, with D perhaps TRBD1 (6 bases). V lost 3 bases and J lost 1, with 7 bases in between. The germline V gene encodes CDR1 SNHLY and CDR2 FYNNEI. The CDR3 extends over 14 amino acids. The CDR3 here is CASSDTGSGNTIYF. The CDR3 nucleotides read TGTGCCAGCAGTGACACAGGGTCTGGAAACACCATATATTTT.

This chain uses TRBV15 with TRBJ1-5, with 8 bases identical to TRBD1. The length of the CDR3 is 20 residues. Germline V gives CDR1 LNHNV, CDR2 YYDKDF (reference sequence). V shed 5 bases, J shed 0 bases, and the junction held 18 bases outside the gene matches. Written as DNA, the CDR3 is TGTGCCACCAGCGACCTCACGGGACAGGAGGTCCTTTATAGCAATCAGCCCCAGCATTTT. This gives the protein CATSDLTGQEVLYSNQPQHF.

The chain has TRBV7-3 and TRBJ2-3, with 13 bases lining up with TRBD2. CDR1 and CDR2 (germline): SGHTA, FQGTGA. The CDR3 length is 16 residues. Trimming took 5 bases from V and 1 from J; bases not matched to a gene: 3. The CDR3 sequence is CASSLLAGGGTDTQYF. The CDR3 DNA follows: TGTGCCAGCAGCCTACTAGCGGGGGGGGGCACAGATACGCAGTATTTT.

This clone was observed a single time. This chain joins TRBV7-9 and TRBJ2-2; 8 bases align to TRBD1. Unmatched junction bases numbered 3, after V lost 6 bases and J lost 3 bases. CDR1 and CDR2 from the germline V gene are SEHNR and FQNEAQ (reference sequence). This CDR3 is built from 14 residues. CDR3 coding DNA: TGTGCCAGCAGTTGGACAGGGTACACCGGGGAGCTGTTTTTT. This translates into CASSWTGYTGELFF.

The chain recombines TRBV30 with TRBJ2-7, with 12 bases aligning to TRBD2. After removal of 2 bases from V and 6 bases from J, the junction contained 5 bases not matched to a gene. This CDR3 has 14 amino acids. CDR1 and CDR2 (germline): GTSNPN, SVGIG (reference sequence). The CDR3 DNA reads TGTGCCTGGAGTCGACTAGCGGGAGTCTCCGAGCAGTACTTC. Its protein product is CAWSRLAGVSEQYF.

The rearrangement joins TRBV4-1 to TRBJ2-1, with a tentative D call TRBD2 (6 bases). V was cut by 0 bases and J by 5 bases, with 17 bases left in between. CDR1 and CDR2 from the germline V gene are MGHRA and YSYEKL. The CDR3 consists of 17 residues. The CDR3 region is CASSQERGKRADNEQFF. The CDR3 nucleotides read TGCGCCAGCAGCCAAGAAAGAGGCAAGCGGGCCGACAATGAGCAGTTCTTC.

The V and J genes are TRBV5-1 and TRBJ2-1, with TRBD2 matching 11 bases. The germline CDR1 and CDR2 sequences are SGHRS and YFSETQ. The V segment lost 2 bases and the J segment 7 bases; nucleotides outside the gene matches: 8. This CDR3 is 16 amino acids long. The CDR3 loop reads CASSFLAGGPTNEQFF. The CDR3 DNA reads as TGCGCCAGCAGCTTCCTAGCGGGGGGACCTACAAATGAGCAGTTCTTC.

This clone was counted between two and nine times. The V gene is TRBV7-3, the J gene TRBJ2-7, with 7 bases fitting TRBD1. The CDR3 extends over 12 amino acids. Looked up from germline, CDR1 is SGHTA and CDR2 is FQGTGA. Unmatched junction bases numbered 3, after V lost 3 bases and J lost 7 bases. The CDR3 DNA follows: TGTGCCAGCAGCTTTCCAGGGGGTGAGCAGTACTTC. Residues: CASSFPGGEQYF.

CDR3 nucleotide sequence: TGCGCCAGCAGCCAAGAGCCCTATTCTGGGGCCAACGTCCTGACTTTC. Residues: CASSQEPYSGANVLTF. The chain joins TRBV4-1 to TRBJ2-6; no clear D gene. The CDR3 consists of 16 residues. Germline lookup yields CDR1 MGHRA and CDR2 YSYEKL. Deletions cut 0 bases from V and 1 base from J, with 7 bases between.

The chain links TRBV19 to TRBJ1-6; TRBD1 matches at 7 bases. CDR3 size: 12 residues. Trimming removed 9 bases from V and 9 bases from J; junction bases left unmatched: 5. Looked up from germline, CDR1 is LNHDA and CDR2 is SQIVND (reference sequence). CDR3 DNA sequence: TGTGCCAGCGGACAGGACTTTTCACCCCTCCACTTT. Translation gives CASGQDFSPLHF.

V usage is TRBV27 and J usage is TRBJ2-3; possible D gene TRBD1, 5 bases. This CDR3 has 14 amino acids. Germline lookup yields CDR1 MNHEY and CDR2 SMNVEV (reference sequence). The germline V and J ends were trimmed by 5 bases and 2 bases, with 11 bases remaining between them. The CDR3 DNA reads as TGTGCCAGCAGTCTAACGACAGACACAGATACGCAGTATTTT. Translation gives CASSLTTDTDTQYF.

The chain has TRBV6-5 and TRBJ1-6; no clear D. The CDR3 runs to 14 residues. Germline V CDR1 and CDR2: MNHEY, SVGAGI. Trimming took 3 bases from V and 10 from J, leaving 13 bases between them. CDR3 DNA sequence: TGTGCCAGCAGTTATGACTCCCCGGGGTCACCCCTCCACTTT. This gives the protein CASSYDSPGSPLHF.

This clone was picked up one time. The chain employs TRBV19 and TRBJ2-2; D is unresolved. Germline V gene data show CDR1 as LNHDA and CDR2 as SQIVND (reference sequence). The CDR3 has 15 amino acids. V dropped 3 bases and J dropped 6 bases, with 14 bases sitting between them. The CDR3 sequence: CASSIYSLIAGELFF. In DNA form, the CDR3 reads TGTGCCAGTAGTATTTACAGTTTAATTGCCGGGGAGCTGTTTTTT.

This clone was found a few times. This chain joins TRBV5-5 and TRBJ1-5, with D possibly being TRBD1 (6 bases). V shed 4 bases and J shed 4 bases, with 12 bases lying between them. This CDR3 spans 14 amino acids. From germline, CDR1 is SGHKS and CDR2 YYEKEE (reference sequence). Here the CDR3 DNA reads TGTGCCAGCAGCCTCGGGACACTTAATCAGCCCCAGCATTTT. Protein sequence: CASSLGTLNQPQHF.

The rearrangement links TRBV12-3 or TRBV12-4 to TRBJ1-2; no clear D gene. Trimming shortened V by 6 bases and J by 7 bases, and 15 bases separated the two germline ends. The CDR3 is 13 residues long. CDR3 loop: CASSRTAALGYTF. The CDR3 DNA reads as TGTGCCAGCAGCCGTACAGCAGCCCTTGGCTACACCTTC.

The CDR3 DNA reads as TGTGCCAGTGGCCCGGGGGTCAGCGGGCCTTCCTACGAGCAGTACTTC. As protein: CASGPGVSGPSYEQYF. The chain employs TRBV19 and TRBJ2-7; a weak D match, TRBD2 (6 bases). V gave up 8 bases and J gave up 1 base, with 21 bases separating them. CDR3 length: 16 residues. Germline values: CDR1 LNHDA, CDR2 SQIVND (reference sequence). Full variable domain (outside the CDR3, taken from reference TRBV19 and TRBJ2-7): DGGITQSPKYLFRKEGQNVTLSCEQNLNHDAMYWYRQDPGQGLRLIYYSQIVNDFQKGDIAEGYSVSREKKESFPLTVTSAQKNPTAFYLCASGPGVSGPSYEQYFGPGTRLTVT.

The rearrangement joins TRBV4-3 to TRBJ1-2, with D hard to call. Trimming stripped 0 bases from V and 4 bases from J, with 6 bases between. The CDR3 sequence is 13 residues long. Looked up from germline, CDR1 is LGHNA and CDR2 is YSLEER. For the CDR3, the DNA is TGCGCCAGCAGCCAAGAGGAGTCCTATGGCTACACCTTC. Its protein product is CASSQEESYGYTF.

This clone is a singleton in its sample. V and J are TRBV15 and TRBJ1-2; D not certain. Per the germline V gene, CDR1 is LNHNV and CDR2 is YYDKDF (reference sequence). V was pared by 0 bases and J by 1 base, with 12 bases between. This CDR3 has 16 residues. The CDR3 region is CATSRDDWYNNYGYTF. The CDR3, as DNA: TGTGCCACCAGCAGAGATGACTGGTACAATAACTATGGCTACACCTTC.

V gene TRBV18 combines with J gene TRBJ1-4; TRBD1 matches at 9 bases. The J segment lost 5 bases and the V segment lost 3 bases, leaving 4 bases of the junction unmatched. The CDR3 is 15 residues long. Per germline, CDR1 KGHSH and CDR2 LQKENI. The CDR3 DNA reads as TGTGCCAGCTCACCCGCGACAGGGGGGAATGAAAAACTGTTTTTT. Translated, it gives CASSPATGGNEKLFF.